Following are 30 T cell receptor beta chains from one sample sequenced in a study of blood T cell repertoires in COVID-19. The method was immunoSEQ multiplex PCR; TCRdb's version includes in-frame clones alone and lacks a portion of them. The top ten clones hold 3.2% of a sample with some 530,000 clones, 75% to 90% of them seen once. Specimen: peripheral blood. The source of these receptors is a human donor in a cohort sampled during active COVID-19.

The DNA for the CDR3 is TGTGCCAGCAGCTTAGGGAGCAGCTTGGGAGCCAAAAACATTCAGTACTTC. It translates to CASSLGSSLGAKNIQYF. The chain uses TRBV11-3 and TRBJ2-4; D not resolved. V lost 1 base to trimming and J lost 0 bases, with 13 bases between them. Germline V gene sequence: CDR1 SGHNT, CDR2 YENEEA. The CDR3 consists of 17 residues. Full variable domain (remainder filled in from reference TRBV11-3 and TRBJ2-4): EAGVVQSPRYKIIEKKQPVAFWCNPISGHNTLYWYLQNLGQGPELLIRYENEEAVDDSQLPKDRFSAERLKGVDSTLKIQPAELGDSAVYLCASSLGSSLGAKNIQYFGAGTRLSVL.

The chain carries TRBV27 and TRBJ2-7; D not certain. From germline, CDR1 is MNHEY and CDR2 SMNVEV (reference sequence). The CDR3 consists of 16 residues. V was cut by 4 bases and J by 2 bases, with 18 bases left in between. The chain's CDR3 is CASSYLSAPQTYEQYF. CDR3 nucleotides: TGTGCCAGCAGTTACTTGAGCGCTCCCCAAACCTACGAGCAGTACTTC.

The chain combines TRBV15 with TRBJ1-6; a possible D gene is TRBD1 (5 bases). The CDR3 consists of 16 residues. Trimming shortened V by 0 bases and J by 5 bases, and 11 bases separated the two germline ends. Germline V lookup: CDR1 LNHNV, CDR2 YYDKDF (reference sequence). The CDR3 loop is CATSRDRGGNNSPLHF. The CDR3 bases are TGTGCCACCAGCAGAGATAGGGGCGGTAATAATTCACCCCTCCACTTT.

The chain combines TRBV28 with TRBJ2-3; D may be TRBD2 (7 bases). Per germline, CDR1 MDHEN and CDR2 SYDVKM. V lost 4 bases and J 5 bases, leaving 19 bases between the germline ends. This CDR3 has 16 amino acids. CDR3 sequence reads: CASSSRGSGKGDTQYF. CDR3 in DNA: TGTGCCAGCAGTTCCAGGGGCAGCGGGAAGGGAGATACGCAGTATTTT.

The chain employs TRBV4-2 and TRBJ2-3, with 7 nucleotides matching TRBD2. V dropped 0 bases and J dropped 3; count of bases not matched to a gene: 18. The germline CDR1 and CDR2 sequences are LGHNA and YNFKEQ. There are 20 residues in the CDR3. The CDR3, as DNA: TGTGCCAGCAGCCAAGATCTGGGAGCGGGAAGGGTGCTTAGGACAGATACGCAGTATTTT. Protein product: CASSQDLGAGRVLRTDTQYF.

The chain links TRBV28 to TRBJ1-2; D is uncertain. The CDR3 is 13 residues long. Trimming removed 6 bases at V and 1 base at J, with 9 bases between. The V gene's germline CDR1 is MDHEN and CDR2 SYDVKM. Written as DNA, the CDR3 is TGTGCCAGCAGACGAGAGCTTAACTATGGCTACACCTTC. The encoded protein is CASRRELNYGYTF.

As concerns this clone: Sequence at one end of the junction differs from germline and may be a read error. The DNA for the CDR3 is TGTGCCAGCTCACCACAGGAGACTAGCGGAACGGACGACTTC. As protein: CASSPQETSGTDDF. V gene TRBV18 combines with J gene TRBJ2-5; 9 bases align to TRBD2. There are 14 residues in the CDR3. Germline V gene data show CDR1 as KGHSH and CDR2 as LQKENI.

CDR3 sequence (DNA): TGTGCCAGCAGCCACACCGACAGGGATGGAGAAAAACTGTTTTTT. It codes for CASSHTDRDGEKLFF. The chain carries TRBV6-5 and TRBJ1-4; 7 bases align to TRBD1. There are 15 residues in the CDR3. Germline V gene data show CDR1 as MNHEY and CDR2 as SVGAGI. Unmatched junction bases numbered 12, after V lost 6 bases and J lost 8 bases.

In DNA form, the CDR3 reads TGTGCCAGTAGGGGACTTTTGAACACCGGGGAGCTGTTTTTT. Translation: CASRGLLNTGELFF. The genes are TRBV19 and TRBJ2-2, with TRBD2 as a possible D gene (6 bases). Germline lookup yields CDR1 LNHDA and CDR2 SQIVND (reference sequence). The CDR3 has 14 residues. The V and J ends lost 6 bases and 1 base respectively, with 9 bases between them.

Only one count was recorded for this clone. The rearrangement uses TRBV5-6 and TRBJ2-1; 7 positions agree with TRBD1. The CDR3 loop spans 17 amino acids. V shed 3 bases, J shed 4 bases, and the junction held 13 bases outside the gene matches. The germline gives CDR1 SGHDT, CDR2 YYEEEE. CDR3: CASSSVKSDRPYNEQFF. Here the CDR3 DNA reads TGTGCCAGCAGCTCAGTTAAATCGGACAGGCCGTACAATGAGCAGTTCTTC.

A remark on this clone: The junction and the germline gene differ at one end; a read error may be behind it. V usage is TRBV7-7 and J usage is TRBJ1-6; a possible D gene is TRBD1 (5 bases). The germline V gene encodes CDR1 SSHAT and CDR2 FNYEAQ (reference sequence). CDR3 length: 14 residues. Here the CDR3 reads CASSLGQTNSPLHF. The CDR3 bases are TGTGCTAGCAGCTTAGGACAAACTAATTCACCCCTCCACTTT.

The CDR3 bases are TGTGCCAGCGCGGTGGCCGTCACCTACAATGAGCAGTTCTTC. Translated, it gives CASAVAVTYNEQFF. The genes are TRBV5-4 and TRBJ2-1, with unresolved D. CDR3 size: 14 residues. V was trimmed by 7 bases and J by 2 bases, leaving 13 bases between them. CDR1 is SGHNT and CDR2 is YYREEE in the germline V gene (reference sequence).

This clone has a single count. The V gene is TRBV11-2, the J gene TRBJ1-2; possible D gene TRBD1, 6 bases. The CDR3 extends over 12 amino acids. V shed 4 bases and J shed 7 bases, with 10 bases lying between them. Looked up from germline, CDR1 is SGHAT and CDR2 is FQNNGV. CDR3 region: CASSWGGSGYTF. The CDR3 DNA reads TGTGCCAGCAGCTGGGGGGGCAGTGGCTACACCTTC.

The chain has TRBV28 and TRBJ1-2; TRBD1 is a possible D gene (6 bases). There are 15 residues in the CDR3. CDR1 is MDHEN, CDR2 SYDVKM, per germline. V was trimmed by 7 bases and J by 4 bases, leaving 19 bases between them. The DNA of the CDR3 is TGTGCCAGCACTCGGGGGGGGGCTTTAAGCTATGGCTACACCTTC. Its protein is CASTRGGALSYGYTF.

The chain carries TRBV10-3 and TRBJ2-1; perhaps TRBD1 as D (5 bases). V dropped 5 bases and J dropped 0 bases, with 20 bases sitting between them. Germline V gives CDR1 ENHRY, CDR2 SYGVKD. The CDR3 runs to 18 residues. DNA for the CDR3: TGTGCCATCAGTACAGTGGGGCTCGAGCTTCGCTCCTACAATGAGCAGTTCTTC. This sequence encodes CAISTVGLELRSYNEQFF.

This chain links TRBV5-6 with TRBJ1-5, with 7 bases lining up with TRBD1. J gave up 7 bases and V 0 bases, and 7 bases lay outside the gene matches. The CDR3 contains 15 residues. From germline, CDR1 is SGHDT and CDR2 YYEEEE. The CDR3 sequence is CASSLGDRPRQPQHF. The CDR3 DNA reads TGTGCCAGCAGCTTGGGGGACAGACCGAGGCAGCCCCAGCATTTT.

The CDR3 coding sequence is TGTGCCAGCAGCTTTACGGCAGGGAGGGAGACCCAGTACTTC. Its protein product is CASSFTAGRETQYF. V gene TRBV5-4 combines with J gene TRBJ2-5; maybe TRBD2 (6 bases). V lost 2 bases and J lost 5, with 13 bases in between. The CDR3 is 14 residues long. Germline V gives CDR1 SGHNT, CDR2 YYREEE (reference sequence).

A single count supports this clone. Written as DNA, the CDR3 is TGCGCCAGCAGCTTGGTCAGGGGTTTATCCTACGAGCAGTACTTC. Protein: CASSLVRGLSYEQYF. The chain employs TRBV5-1 and TRBJ2-7, with D possibly matching TRBD1 (6 bases). Germline CDR1 SGHRS, CDR2 YFSETQ. Trimming removed 0 bases at V and 1 base at J, with 11 bases between. The CDR3 consists of 15 residues.

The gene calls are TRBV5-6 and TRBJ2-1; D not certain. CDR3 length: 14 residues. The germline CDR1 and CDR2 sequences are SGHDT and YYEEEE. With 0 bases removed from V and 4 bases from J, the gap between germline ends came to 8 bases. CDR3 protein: CASSLVPGYNEQFF. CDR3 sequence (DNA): TGTGCCAGCAGCTTGGTACCAGGTTACAATGAGCAGTTCTTC.

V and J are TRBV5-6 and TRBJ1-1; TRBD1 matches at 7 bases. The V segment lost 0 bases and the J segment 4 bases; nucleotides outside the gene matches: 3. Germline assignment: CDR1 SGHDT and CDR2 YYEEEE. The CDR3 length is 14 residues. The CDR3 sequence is CASSLAGGSTEAFF. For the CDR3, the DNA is TGTGCCAGCAGCTTGGCAGGGGGGAGCACTGAAGCTTTCTTT.

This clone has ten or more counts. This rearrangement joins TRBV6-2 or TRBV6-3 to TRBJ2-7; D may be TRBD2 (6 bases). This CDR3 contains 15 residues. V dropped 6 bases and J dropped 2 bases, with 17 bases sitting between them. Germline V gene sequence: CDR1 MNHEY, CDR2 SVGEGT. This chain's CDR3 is CASSRDSKPPYEQYF. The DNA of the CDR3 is TGTGCCAGCAGCCGGGACTCGAAGCCCCCCTACGAGCAGTACTTC.

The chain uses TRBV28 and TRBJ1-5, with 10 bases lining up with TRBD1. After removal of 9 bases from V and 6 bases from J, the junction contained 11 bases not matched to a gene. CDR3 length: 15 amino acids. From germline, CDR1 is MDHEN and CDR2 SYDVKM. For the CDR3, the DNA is TGTGCCAGTATGAAGCAGACAGGGGGCGGTCAGCCCCAGCATTTT. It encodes CASMKQTGGGQPQHF.

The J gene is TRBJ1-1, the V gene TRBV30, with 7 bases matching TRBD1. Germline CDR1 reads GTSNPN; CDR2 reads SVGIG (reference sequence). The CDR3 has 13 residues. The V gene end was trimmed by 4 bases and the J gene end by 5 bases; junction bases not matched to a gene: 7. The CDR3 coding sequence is TGTGCCTGGATTGACGCAGGGGGGACTGAAGCTTTCTTT. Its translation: CAWIDAGGTEAFF.

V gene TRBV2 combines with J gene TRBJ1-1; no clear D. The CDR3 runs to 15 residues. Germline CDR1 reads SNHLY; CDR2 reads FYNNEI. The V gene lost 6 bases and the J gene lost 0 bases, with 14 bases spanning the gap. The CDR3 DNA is TGTGCCAGCAGGGCAACAGCCCAAATGAACACTGAAGCTTTCTTT. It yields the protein CASRATAQMNTEAFF.

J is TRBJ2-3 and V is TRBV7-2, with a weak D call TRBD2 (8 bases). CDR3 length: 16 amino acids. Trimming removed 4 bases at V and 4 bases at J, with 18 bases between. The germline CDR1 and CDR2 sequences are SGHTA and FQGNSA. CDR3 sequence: CASSSGQRELADTQYF. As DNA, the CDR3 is TGTGCCAGCAGCTCGGGACAGCGGGAGCTCGCAGATACGCAGTATTTT.

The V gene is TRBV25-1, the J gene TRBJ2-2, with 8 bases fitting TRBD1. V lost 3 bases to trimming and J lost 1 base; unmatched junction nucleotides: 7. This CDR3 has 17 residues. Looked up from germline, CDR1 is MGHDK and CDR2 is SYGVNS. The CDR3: CASSDIGQGWNTGELFF. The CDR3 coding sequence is TGTGCCAGCAGTGACATAGGACAGGGTTGGAACACCGGGGAGCTGTTTTTT.

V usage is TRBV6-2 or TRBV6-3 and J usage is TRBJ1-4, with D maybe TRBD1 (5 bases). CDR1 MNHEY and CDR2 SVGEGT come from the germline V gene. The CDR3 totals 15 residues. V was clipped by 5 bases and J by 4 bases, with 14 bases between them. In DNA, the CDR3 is TGTGCCAGCAGTACAGGATCATGGGATAATGAAAAACTGTTTTTT. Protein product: CASSTGSWDNEKLFF.

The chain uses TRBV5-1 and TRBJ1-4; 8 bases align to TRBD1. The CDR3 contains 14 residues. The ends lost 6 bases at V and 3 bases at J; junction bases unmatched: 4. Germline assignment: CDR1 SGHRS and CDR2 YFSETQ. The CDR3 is CASNRGTANEKLFF. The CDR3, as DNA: TGCGCCAGCAACAGGGGGACAGCTAATGAAAAACTGTTTTTT.

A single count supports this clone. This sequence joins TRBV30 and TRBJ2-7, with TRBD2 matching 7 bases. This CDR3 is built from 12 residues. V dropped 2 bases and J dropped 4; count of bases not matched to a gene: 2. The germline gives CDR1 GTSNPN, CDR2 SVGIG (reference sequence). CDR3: CAWSSGIYEQYF. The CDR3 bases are TGTGCCTGGAGTAGCGGGATATACGAGCAGTACTTC.

CDR3 in amino acids: CASIKWSGQSNTEAFF. CDR3 sequence (DNA): TGTGCCAGTATAAAGTGGTCGGGTCAATCGAACACTGAAGCTTTCTTT. The chain carries TRBV19 and TRBJ1-1, with unresolved D. This CDR3 is 16 amino acids long. Trimming cost V 7 bases and J 1 base, with 19 bases left between them. Germline V gene data show CDR1 as LNHDA and CDR2 as SQIVND (reference sequence). Full variable domain (remainder filled in from reference TRBV19 and TRBJ1-1): DGGITQSPKYLFRKEGQNVTLSCEQNLNHDAMYWYRQDPGQGLRLIYYSQIVNDFQKGDIAEGYSVSREKKESFPLTVTSAQKNPTAFYLCASIKWSGQSNTEAFFGQGTRLTVV.